Here is one T cell receptor beta chain with its context. The data are from a study of shared clonotypes between healthy human individuals. The J segment lost 1 base and the V segment lost 10 bases, leaving 12 bases of the junction unmatched. The germline gives CDR1 LNHDA, CDR2 SQIVND (reference sequence). The CDR3 loop spans 15 amino acids. The repertoire was sequenced with immunoSEQ multiplex PCR; TCRdb's copy has only in-frame clones and lacks some. Of about 680,000 clones in the sample, approximately 79% were seen once. Sequenced: memory CD4+ T cells sorted from blood. Subset in this sample: CD45RA-negative fraction. The chain is built from TRBV19 and TRBJ2-7, with 8 bases that match TRBD2. This TCR derives from a woman aged 30 to 39 in good health. CDR3 in amino acids: CATRLKSGGSYEQYF. DNA for the CDR3: TGTGCCACCAGACTTAAGAGCGGGGGATCCTACGAGCAGTACTTC.